One sample yielded the 13 T cell receptor beta chains listed below, sequenced in a study of metastatic and nonmetastatic thyroid tumors. Through MiXCR, TCRdb re-clonotyped the PCR reads. The repertoire includes around 25,000 clones, 15% of them detected once, and 2.5% to 3.5% sits in the top ten. All patients were untreated before thyroid surgery. The sequenced material came from blood. The receptor set was obtained from a female donor with papillary thyroid cancer or a benign thyroid nodule (not recorded which). Some clones in this sample may be carry-over from other donors' samples.

This clone was seen repeatedly, ten times or more. The sample carries other DNA sequences with the same CDR3. This chain joins TRBV27 and TRBJ2-5; 9 nucleotides line up with TRBD2. The CDR3 is 18 residues long. The germline gives CDR1 MNHEY, CDR2 SMNVEV (reference sequence). The J segment lost 6 bases and the V segment lost 1 base, leaving 15 bases of the junction unmatched. CDR3: CASSLLPDVASGIKTQYF. The CDR3 DNA reads as TGTGCCAGCAGTTTATTGCCCGACGTCGCTAGCGGGATAAAGACCCAGTACTTC.

This clone was seen at least ten times. The CDR3 DNA reads as TGCACCCAGGGGGGGGAGCTGTTTTTT. This gives the protein CTQGGELFF. V is TRBV20-1 and J is TRBJ2-2, with D possibly being TRBD1 (6 bases). CDR3 size: 9 residues. Looked up from germline, CDR1 is DFQATT and CDR2 is SNEGSKA (reference sequence).

The chain links TRBV12-3 or TRBV12-4 to TRBJ2-7; 7 bases align to TRBD1. The CDR3 sequence is 12 residues long. Trimming at V came to 4 bases and at J to 6 bases, leaving 3 bases not matched to a gene. The CDR3 bases are TGTGCCAGCAGTTCGACAGGGCGCGAGCAGTACGTC. Protein sequence: CASSSTGREQYV.

This clone was detected ten times or more. J is TRBJ2-2 and V is TRBV12-3 or TRBV12-4; 7 bases align to TRBD2. The V gene end was trimmed by 7 bases and the J gene end by 7 bases; junction bases not matched to a gene: 15. This CDR3 region has 16 residues. The CDR3 DNA reads TGTGCCAGCACCACCCGTTGGGGGGGGTTCAACGGGGAGCTGTTTTTT. This codes for CASTTRWGGFNGELFF.

Of note for this clone: With a much larger clone just one base away, this may be a read error. The conserved closing phenylalanine or tryptophan is absent in this CDR3, likely reflecting a read error. This rearrangement joins TRBV28 to TRBJ1-4; 8 bases are shared with TRBD1. This CDR3 contains 17 residues. With V trimmed by 7 bases and J by 0 bases, 10 bases remained unmatched. The V gene's germline CDR1 is MDHEN and CDR2 SYDVKM. This chain's CDR3 is CASTLRDRLTTNEKLFL. DNA for the CDR3: TGTGCCAGCACCCTCCGGGACAGGTTGACAACTAATGAAAAACTGTTTCTT.

This clone was seen a single time. The V and J genes are TRBV28 and TRBJ1-1; D perhaps matches TRBD1 (6 bases). CDR3 size: 16 residues. Trimming took off 4 bases at V and 2 bases at J, with 17 bases between the two ends. Germline V CDR1 and CDR2: MDHEN, SYDVKM. The CDR3 DNA sequence: TGTGCCAGCAGTTGGTCCGGACAGAACATTAACACTGAAGCTTTCTTT. This translates into CASSWSGQNINTEAFF.

This clone was picked up many times. This rearrangement joins TRBV9 to TRBJ1-1; the D is unclear. The CDR3 has 14 residues. Germline CDR1 SGDLS, CDR2 YYNGEE. V lost 2 bases and J 1 base, leaving 9 bases between the germline ends. The CDR3 nucleotides are TGTGCCAGCAGCGTGAACGGGGAGAACACTGAAGCTTTCTTT. The encoded protein is CASSVNGENTEAFF.

This clone was counted ten times or more. This rearrangement joins TRBV5-6 to TRBJ2-5; TRBD1 agrees at 7 bases. CDR3 length: 14 residues. The ends lost 4 bases at V and 4 bases at J; junction bases unmatched: 7. Germline-derived CDR1 and CDR2 are SGHDT and YYEEEE. This CDR3 is CASSPPQGSETQYF. CDR3 nucleotide sequence: TGTGCCAGCAGCCCTCCACAGGGGTCAGAGACCCAGTACTTC.

By share of the sample, this clone is medium-sized (0.01 to 0.1%). The chain couples TRBV6-1 to TRBJ2-1; TRBD2 matches 11 bases. Germline lookup yields CDR1 MNHNS and CDR2 SASEGT. The ends lost 7 bases at V and 6 bases at J; junction bases unmatched: 2. This CDR3 comprises 13 residues. This CDR3 is CASTLAGGNEQFF. The DNA of the CDR3 is TGTGCCAGCACTCTAGCGGGAGGCAATGAGCAGTTCTTC.

This clone came up many times. The chain recombines TRBV12-3 or TRBV12-4 with TRBJ2-5; D might be TRBD1 (7 bases). The CDR3 runs 16 residues. The germline V and J ends were trimmed by 5 bases and 2 bases, with 18 bases remaining between them. CDR3 region: CASSGRDRISQETQYF. In DNA form, the CDR3 reads TGTGCCAGCAGTGGGCGGGACAGAATAAGTCAAGAGACCCAGTACTTC.

The chain combines TRBV6-1 with TRBJ2-7; D is possibly TRBD2 (6 bases). Germline lookup yields CDR1 MNHNS and CDR2 SASEGT. The CDR3 has 13 residues. V was shortened by 7 bases and J by 13 bases, with 23 bases between the two germline ends. The CDR3 bases are TGTGCCAGCACTCTCGGGCCGGGGGACGGGCATTACTTC. Its translation: CASTLGPGDGHYF.

V usage is TRBV9 and J usage is TRBJ2-7; TRBD2 is a possible D gene (6 bases). Germline CDR1 SGDLS, CDR2 YYNGEE. The CDR3 has 15 amino acids. The germline V and J ends were trimmed by 4 bases and 5 bases, with 19 bases remaining between them. DNA for the CDR3: TGTGCCAGCAGCCCTATGACTAGTGGTGCCCACGAGCAGTACTTC. Its protein is CASSPMTSGAHEQYF.

This clone was seen ten or more times. CDR3 in DNA: TGCAGTGCTAGCCGACAGGGAGATGAAAAACTGTTTTTT. Translation: CSASRQGDEKLFF. The chain uses TRBV20-1 and TRBJ1-4; 7 bases are a match to TRBD1. V lost 3 bases and J lost 6; bases outside the gene matches: 4. The CDR3 runs 13 residues. CDR1 DFQATT and CDR2 SNEGSKA come from the germline V gene (reference sequence).